Here is one T cell receptor (beta chain) with its context. The antigen is not known. This record comes from a study of Ad26.COV2.S vaccination and SARS-CoV-2 variants. Turning to the study itself: Ad26.COV2.S, an intramuscular injection, was given once or twice 56 days apart.

Treatment of the sample: around 19 received Ad26.COV2.S at low or high dose, single or two shots; five or six received placebo; per-sample allocation not given. Sampling took place 63 days after the first vaccine or placebo injection. The repertoire was sequenced with immunoSEQ multiplex PCR; TCRdb's copy has only in-frame clones and lacks some. This table has 200,000 to 300,000 clones, around 87% appearing once. Findings of the study overall: After vaccination, reports described spike-specific CD8+ and CD4+ T cell responses as showing substantial breadth. Non-spike TCR breadth did not differ much between vaccine and placebo recipients. An underestimation of total T cell responses may have resulted from the TCR breadth and depth analyses.

CDR3 size: 14 residues. Germline-derived CDR1 and CDR2 are SGHRS and YFSETQ. Trimming left V 0 bases short and J 3 bases short, with 9 bases between. The receptor was derived from a person between 18 and 65 years old who received the Ad26.COV2.S COVID-19 vaccine or a placebo. Sequenced material: peripheral blood, taken in a trial of Ad26.COV2.S vaccine versus placebo. The chain is built from TRBV5-1 and TRBJ1-1; weak D call: TRBD1 (6 bases). CDR3 loop: CASSLDGGYTEAFF. CDR3 nucleotide sequence: TGCGCCAGCAGCTTGGATGGGGGCTACACTGAAGCTTTCTTT.